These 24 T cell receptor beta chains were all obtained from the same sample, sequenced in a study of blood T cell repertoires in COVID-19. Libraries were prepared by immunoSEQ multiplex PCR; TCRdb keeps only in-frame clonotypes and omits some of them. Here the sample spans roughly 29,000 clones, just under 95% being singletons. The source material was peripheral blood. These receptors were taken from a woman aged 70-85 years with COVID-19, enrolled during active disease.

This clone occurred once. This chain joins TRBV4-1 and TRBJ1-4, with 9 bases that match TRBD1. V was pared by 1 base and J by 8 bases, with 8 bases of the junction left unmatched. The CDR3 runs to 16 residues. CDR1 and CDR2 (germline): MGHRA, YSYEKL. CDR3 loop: CASSQGPGQGKEKLFF. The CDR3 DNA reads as TGCGCCAGCAGCCAAGGGCCGGGACAGGGCAAGGAAAAACTGTTTTTT.

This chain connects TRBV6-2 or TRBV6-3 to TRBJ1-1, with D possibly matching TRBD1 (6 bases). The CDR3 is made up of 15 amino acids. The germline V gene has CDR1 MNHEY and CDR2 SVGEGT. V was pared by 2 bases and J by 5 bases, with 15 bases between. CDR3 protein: CASSYAQGEGTEAFF. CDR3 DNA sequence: TGTGCCAGCAGTTACGCACAGGGAGAGGGAACTGAAGCTTTCTTT.

Here the CDR3 DNA reads TGTGCCAGTAGTATAACAGGCACGCGTCAAGAGACCCAGTACTTC. Translation: CASSITGTRQETQYF. The chain has TRBV19 and TRBJ2-5, with D perhaps matching TRBD1 (5 bases). The CDR3 covers 15 residues. V was pared by 2 bases and J by 2 bases, with 12 bases between. The germline V gene has CDR1 LNHDA and CDR2 SQIVND (reference sequence).

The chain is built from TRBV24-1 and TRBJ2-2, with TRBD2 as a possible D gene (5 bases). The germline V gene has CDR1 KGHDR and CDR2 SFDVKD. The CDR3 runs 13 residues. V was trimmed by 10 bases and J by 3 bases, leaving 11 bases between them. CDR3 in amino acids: CATGGTDTGELFF. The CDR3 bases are TGTGCCACAGGAGGAACGGACACCGGGGAGCTGTTTTTT.

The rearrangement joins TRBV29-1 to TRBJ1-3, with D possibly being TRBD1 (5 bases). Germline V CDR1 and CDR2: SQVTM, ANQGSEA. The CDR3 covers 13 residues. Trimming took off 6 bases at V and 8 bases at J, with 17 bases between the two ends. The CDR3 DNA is TGCAGCGTGAGCCTGGGGGGTAGAGACACCATATATTTT. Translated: CSVSLGGRDTIYF. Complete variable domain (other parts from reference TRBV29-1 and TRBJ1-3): SAVISQKPSRDICQRGTSLTIQCQVDSQVTMMFWYRQQPGQSLTLIATANQGSEATYESGFVIDKFPISRPNLTFSTLTVSNMSPEDSSIYLCSVSLGGRDTIYFGEGSWLTVV.

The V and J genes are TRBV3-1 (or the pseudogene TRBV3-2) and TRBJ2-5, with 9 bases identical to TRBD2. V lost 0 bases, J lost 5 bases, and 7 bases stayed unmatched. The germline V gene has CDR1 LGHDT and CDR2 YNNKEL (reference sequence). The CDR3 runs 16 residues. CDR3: CASSQDAGGLGETQYF. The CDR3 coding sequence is TGTGCCAGCAGCCAAGACGCGGGAGGGCTCGGGGAGACCCAGTACTTC.

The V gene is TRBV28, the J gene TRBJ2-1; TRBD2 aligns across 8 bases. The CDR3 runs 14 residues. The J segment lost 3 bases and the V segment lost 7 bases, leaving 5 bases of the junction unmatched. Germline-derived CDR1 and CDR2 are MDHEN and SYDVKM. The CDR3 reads CASIERENYNEQFF. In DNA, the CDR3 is TGTGCCAGCATCGAGCGGGAGAACTACAATGAGCAGTTCTTC.

CDR3 protein: CASSLAGEAFF. The CDR3 DNA is TGCGCCAGCAGCTTGGCCGGTGAAGCTTTCTTT. The gene calls are TRBV5-1 and TRBJ1-1; D ambiguous. Between the trimmed V and J ends, which lost 0 bases and 7 bases, there was a span of 4 bases. Looked up from germline, CDR1 is SGHRS and CDR2 is YFSETQ. The CDR3 covers 11 residues.

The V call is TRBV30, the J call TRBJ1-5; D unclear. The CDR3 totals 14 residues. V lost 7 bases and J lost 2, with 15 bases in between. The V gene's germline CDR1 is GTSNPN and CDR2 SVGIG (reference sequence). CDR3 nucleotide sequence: TGTGCCTTCTCACCCCAGGTGGGCAATCAGCCCCAGCATTTT. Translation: CAFSPQVGNQPQHF. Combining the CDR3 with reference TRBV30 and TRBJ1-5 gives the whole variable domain SQTIHQWPATLVQPVGSPLSLECTVEGTSNPNLYWYRQAAGRGLQLLFYSVGIGQISSEVPQNLSASRPQDRQFILSSKKLLLSDSGFYLCAFSPQVGNQPQHFGDGTRLSIL.

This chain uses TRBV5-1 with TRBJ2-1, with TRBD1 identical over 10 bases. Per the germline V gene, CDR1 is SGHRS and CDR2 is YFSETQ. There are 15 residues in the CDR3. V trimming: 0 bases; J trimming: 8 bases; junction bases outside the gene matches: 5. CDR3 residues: CASSLGDRGYDEQFF. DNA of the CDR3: TGCGCCAGCAGCTTGGGGGACAGGGGTTATGATGAGCAGTTCTTC.

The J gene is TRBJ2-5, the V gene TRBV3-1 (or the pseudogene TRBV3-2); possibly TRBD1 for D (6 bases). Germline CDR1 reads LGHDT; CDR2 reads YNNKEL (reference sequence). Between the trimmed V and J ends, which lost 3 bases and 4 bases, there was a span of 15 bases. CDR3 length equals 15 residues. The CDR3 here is CASSQTGTPLETQYF. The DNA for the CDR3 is TGTGCCAGCAGCCAGACCGGGACACCCCTAGAGACCCAGTACTTC.

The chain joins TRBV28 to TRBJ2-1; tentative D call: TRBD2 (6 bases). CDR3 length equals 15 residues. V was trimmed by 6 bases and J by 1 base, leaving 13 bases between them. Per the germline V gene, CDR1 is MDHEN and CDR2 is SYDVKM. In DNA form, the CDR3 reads TGTGCCAGCAGGGAGTACGCGGGATCCTACAATGAGCAGTTCTTC. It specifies CASREYAGSYNEQFF.

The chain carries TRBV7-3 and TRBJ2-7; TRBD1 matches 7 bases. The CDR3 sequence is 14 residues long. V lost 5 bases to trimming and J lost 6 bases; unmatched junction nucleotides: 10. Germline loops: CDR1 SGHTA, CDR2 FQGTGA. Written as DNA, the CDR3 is TGTGCCAGCAGCACCACCGACAGGGCTACCGAGCAGTACTTC. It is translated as CASSTTDRATEQYF.

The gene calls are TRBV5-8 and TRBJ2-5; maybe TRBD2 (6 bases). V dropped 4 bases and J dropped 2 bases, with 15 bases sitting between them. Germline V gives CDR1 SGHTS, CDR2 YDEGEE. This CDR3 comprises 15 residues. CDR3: CASSPWVAAQETQYF. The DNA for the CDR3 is TGTGCCAGCAGCCCTTGGGTAGCGGCTCAAGAGACCCAGTACTTC. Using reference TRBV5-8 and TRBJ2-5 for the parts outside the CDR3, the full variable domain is EAGVTQSPTHLIKTRGQQATLRCSPISGHTSVYWYQQALGLGLQFLLWYDEGEERNRGNFPPRFSGRQFPNYSSELNVNALELEDSALYLCASSPWVAAQETQYFGPGTRLLVL.

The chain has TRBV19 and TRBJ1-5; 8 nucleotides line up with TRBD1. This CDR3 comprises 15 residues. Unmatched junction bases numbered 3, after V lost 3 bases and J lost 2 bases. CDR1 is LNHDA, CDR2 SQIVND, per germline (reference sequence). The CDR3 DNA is TGTGCCAGTAGTATGACAGGGGCGGGCAATCAGCCCCAGCATTTT. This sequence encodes CASSMTGAGNQPQHF.

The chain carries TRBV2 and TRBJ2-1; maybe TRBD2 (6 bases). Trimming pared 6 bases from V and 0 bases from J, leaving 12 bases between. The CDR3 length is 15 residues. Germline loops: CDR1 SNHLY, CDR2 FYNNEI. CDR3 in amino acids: CASSSSASSYNEQFF. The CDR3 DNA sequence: TGTGCCAGCAGCTCTAGCGCTAGCTCCTACAATGAGCAGTTCTTC.

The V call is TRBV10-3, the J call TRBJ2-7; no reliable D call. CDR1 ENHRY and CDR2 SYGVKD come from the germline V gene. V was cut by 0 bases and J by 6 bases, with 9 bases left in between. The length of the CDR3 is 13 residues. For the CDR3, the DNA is TGTGCCATCAGTGAGTCGTCGAGTGTCGAGCAGTACTTC. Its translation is CAISESSSVEQYF.

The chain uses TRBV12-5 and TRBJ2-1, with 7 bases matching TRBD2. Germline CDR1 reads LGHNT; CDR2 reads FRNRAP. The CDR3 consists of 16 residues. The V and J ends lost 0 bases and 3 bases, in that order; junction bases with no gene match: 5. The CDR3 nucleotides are TGTGCTAGTGGTTTGGTACGAGCGGGATACTACAATGAGCAGTTCTTC. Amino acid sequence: CASGLVRAGYYNEQFF.

The CDR3, as DNA: TGTGCCAGCAGCTTAGAATTGGGGAGAGCTTTCTTT. Its protein is CASSLELGRAFF. This chain uses TRBV7-2 with TRBJ1-1; no clear D gene. The CDR3 is 12 residues long. V dropped 1 base and J dropped 10 bases, with 10 bases sitting between them. CDR1 is SGHTA and CDR2 is FQGNSA in the germline V gene.

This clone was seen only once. The DNA of the CDR3 is TGTGCCATCAGTGAGAAAGCAGGGCCCTACGAGCAGTACTTC. Protein product: CAISEKAGPYEQYF. V and J are TRBV10-3 and TRBJ2-7; D might be TRBD1 (5 bases). This CDR3 spans 14 amino acids. The ends were cut back, 2 bases at V and 2 bases at J, with 10 bases in the middle. The germline V gene encodes CDR1 ENHRY and CDR2 SYGVKD.

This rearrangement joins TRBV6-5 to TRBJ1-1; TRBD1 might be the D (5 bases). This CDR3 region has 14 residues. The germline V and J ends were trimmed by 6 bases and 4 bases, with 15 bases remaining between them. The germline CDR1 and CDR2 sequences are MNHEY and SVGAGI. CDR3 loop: CASSVGGLATEAFF. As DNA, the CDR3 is TGTGCCAGCAGCGTCGGGGGTTTAGCCACTGAAGCTTTCTTT.

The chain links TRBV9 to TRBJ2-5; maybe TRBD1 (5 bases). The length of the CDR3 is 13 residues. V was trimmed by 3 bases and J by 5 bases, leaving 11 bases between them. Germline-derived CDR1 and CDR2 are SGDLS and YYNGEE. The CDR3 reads CASSARQSETQYF. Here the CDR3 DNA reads TGTGCCAGCAGCGCCCGACAGTCTGAGACCCAGTACTTC.

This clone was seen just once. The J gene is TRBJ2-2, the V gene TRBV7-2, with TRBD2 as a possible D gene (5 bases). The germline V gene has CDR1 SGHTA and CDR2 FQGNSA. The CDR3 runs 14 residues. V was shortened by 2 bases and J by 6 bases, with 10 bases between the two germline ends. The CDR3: CASSLSLRAGELFF. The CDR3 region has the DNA TGTGCCAGCAGCTTAAGTTTGCGGGCCGGGGAGCTGTTTTTT.

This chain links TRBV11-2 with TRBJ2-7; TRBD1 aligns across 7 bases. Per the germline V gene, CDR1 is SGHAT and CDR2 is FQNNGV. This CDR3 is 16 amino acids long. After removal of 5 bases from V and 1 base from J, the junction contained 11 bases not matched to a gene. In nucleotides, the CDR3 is TGTGCCAGCAGCCATTACGGGACAGCAGGTTCCTACGAGCAGTACTTC. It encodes CASSHYGTAGSYEQYF.